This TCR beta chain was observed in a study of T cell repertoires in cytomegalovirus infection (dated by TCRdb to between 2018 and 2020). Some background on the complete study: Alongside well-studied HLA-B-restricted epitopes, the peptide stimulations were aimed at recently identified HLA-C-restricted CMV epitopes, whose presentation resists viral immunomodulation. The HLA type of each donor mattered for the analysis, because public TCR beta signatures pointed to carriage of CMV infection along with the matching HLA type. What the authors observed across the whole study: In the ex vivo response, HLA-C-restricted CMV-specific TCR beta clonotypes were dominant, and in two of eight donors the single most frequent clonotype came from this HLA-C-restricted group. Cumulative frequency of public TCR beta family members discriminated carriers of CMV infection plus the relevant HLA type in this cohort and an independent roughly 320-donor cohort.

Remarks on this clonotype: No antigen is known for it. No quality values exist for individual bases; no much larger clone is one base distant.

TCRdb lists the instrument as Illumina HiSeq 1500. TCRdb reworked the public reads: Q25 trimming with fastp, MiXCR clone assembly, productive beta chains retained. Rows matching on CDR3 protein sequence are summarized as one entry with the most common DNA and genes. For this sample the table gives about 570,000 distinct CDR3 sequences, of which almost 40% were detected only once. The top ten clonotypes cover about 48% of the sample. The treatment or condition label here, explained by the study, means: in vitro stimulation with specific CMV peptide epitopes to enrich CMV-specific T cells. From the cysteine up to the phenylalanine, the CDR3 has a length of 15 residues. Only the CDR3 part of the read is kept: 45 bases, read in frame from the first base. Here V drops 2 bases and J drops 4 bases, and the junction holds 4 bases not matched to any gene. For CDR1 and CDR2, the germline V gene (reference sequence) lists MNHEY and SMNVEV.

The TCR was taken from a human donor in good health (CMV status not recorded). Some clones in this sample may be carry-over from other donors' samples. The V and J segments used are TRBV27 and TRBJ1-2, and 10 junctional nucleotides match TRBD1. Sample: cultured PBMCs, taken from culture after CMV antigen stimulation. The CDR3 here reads CASSLVGDRGYGYTF. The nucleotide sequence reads TGTGCCAGCAGTTTAGTTGGGGACAGGGGCTATGGCTACACCTTC.